This T cell receptor beta chain was observed in a study of regulatory T cells in long-lasting Graves disease. Overall study findings and caveats: TRBV28, TRBJ1-2 and TRBJ2-5 were segments that persistent disease favored. Patients with persistent Graves' had lower TCR diversity than newly diagnosed patients.

Germline V CDR1 and CDR2: SGHTA, FQGNSA. Trimming removed 4 bases from V and 4 bases from J, with 5 bases in between. The CDR3 length is 12 residues. Noted time point: newly diagnosed GD, antithyroid drugs for less than 3 months. PBMC RNA served as the TCR library source. Diagnosis followed American Thyroid Association guidelines for Graves' disease. The patients were enrolled through endocrinology in Xi'an, China. In its sample, this clonotype was seen many times. As yet, its antigen is unknown. Arm-PCR of CDR3 regions and iRepertoire HTBI primers were used to build TCR beta libraries. MiXCR, applied by TCRdb to the multiplex PCR reads, yields one record per CDR3 protein. Of about 310,000 distinct CDR3 sequences detected, 15% to 20% appear once; the ten largest clones hold around 36%.

The chain joins TRBV7-2 to TRBJ1-3; D remains ambiguous. Material: peripheral blood mononuclear cells (PBMCs), obtained at new diagnosis, from a patient treated with antithyroid drugs. The sequence was obtained from a female donor with Graves disease. CDR3 residues: CASSSTGNTIYF. CDR3 DNA: TGTGCCAGCAGCTCCACCGGAAACACCATATATTTT.